These T cell receptor beta chains were read from a single sample in a study of blood T cells in healthy people across ages. TCRdb analysed the 5' RACE reads with MiXCR anew, one entry per CDR3 protein. The sample gives about 1.4 million distinct CDR3 sequences, 59% of which show up once; over 5% is in the top ten. Material: blood. Source of these receptors: a young man in good health. Each CDR3 is given with its conserved first and last residue. A D gene is named only where the DNA matches it firmly. Clone size is stated in some rows and not others, as once, few, many or a class when expanded.

CDR3 DNA: TGTGCCACCCCACGTCCCGGATATGGCTACACCTTC; CDR3 protein: CATPRPGYGYTF; D gene: .; clone size: .; J gene: TRBJ1-2; V gene: TRBV7-9
CDR3 DNA: TGTGCCAGCAGCGACTCGGACGGCAGCACAGATACGCAGTATTTT; CDR3 protein: CASSDSDGSTDTQYF; D gene: .; clone size: .; J gene: TRBJ2-3; V gene: TRBV7-9
CDR3 DNA: TGCAGCGTTGAAGGCAGGGGTGCGGGGGGGCTGGGAGATACGCAGTATTTT; CDR3 protein: CSVEGRGAGGLGDTQYF; D gene: TRBD2; clone size: .; J gene: TRBJ2-3; V gene: TRBV29-1
CDR3 DNA: TGCGCCAGCAGCCACTTAGCGGGAATCCTCTACGAGCAGTACTTC; CDR3 protein: CASSHLAGILYEQYF; D gene: TRBD2; clone size: .; J gene: TRBJ2-7; V gene: TRBV4-3
CDR3 DNA: TGCAGTGCTAAAGCGGGAACGGCCTACGAGCAGTACTTC; CDR3 protein: CSAKAGTAYEQYF; D gene: TRBD2; clone size: once; J gene: TRBJ2-7; V gene: TRBV20-1
CDR3 DNA: TGTGCCAGCAGCCAAGCGGCTAGCGGGGAAGATACGCAGTATTTT; CDR3 protein: CASSQAASGEDTQYF; D gene: TRBD2; clone size: .; J gene: TRBJ2-3; V gene: TRBV4-2
CDR3 DNA: TGTGCCATCAGCATAAAAACCGGGACAGAGAACACCGGGGAGCTGTTTTTT; CDR3 protein: CAISIKTGTENTGELFF; D gene: TRBD1; clone size: .; J gene: TRBJ2-2; V gene: TRBV10-3
CDR3 DNA: TGTGCCAGCAACATCGGGGGGGCAACCTACAATGAGCAGTTCTTC; CDR3 protein: CASNIGGATYNEQFF; D gene: TRBD2; clone size: .; J gene: TRBJ2-1; V gene: TRBV6-2/TRBV6-3
CDR3 DNA: TGTGCCAGCAGACTAGCGGGGGACTCTGGGGCCAACGTCCTGACTTTC; CDR3 protein: CASRLAGDSGANVLTF; D gene: TRBD2; clone size: .; J gene: TRBJ2-6; V gene: TRBV6-6
CDR3 DNA: TGTGCCAGCGGTGGGGTCGGGGAGCTGTTTTTT; CDR3 protein: CASGGVGELFF; D gene: .; clone size: once; J gene: TRBJ2-2; V gene: TRBV6-5
CDR3 DNA: TGTGCCACCAGCGTACGCCGGGACAAGAATTCACCCCTCCACTTT; CDR3 protein: CATSVRRDKNSPLHF; D gene: .; clone size: .; J gene: TRBJ1-6; V gene: TRBV15
CDR3 DNA: TGTGCCAGCAGCTTGGCCTCCCCGGCCCCTAGCACAGATACGCAGTATTTT; CDR3 protein: CASSLASPAPSTDTQYF; D gene: .; clone size: .; J gene: TRBJ2-3; V gene: TRBV5-5
CDR3 DNA: TGTGCCAGCCACAAGACAGGGGATTCCTACGAGCAGTACTTC; CDR3 protein: CASHKTGDSYEQYF; D gene: TRBD1; clone size: .; J gene: TRBJ2-7; V gene: TRBV7-9
CDR3 DNA: TGTGCCAGCAGACGACAGGGATACGGGGAGACCCAGTACTTC; CDR3 protein: CASRRQGYGETQYF; D gene: TRBD1; clone size: .; J gene: TRBJ2-5; V gene: TRBV7-9
CDR3 DNA: TGTGCCAGCAGTCTACGGGCTGGGGCCAACGTCCTGACTTTC; CDR3 protein: CASSLRAGANVLTF; D gene: .; clone size: many; J gene: TRBJ2-6; V gene: TRBV12-3/TRBV12-4
CDR3 DNA: TGCAGTGCTAGGCACAGTACCTACGAGCAGTACTTC; CDR3 protein: CSARHSTYEQYF; D gene: .; clone size: .; J gene: TRBJ2-7; V gene: TRBV20-1
CDR3 DNA: TGCGCCAGCAGCCCATCATTAAGGACCGCGGGTCACACAGATACGCAGTATTTT; CDR3 protein: CASSPSLRTAGHTDTQYF; D gene: .; clone size: .; J gene: TRBJ2-3; V gene: TRBV5-1
CDR3 DNA: TGTGCCAGCAGTAACCCTGCAACTAATGAAAAACTGTTTTTT; CDR3 protein: CASSNPATNEKLFF; D gene: .; clone size: .; J gene: TRBJ1-4; V gene: TRBV6-5
CDR3 DNA: TGTGCCAGCAGTTACTGGACAGGAGAGTCACCCCTCCACTTT; CDR3 protein: CASSYWTGESPLHF; D gene: TRBD1; clone size: .; J gene: TRBJ1-6; V gene: TRBV6-6
CDR3 DNA: TGTGCCAGCAGCCCCAGCCGGGACAGAGCTAACTATGGCTACACCTTC; CDR3 protein: CASSPSRDRANYGYTF; D gene: TRBD1; clone size: few; J gene: TRBJ1-2; V gene: TRBV12-3/TRBV12-4
CDR3 DNA: TGCGCCAGCAGCTTGGATCTGGGGCGCGGGGGCTACGAGCAGTACTTC; CDR3 protein: CASSLDLGRGGYEQYF; D gene: TRBD2; clone size: .; J gene: TRBJ2-7; V gene: TRBV5-1
CDR3 DNA: TGTGCCATCAATCAAGCGGGAGCCAATGAGCAGTTCTTC; CDR3 protein: CAINQAGANEQFF; D gene: TRBD2; clone size: .; J gene: TRBJ2-1; V gene: TRBV10-3
CDR3 DNA: TGTGCCAGCTCACCCACCTTGAGTGGGCGTCTGGGAGACATTCAGTACTTC; CDR3 protein: CASSPTLSGRLGDIQYF; D gene: .; clone size: once; J gene: TRBJ2-4; V gene: TRBV18
CDR3 DNA: TGTGCCAGCAGCCGAGGGACGGTTCCCTACGAGCAGTACTTC; CDR3 protein: CASSRGTVPYEQYF; D gene: .; clone size: .; J gene: TRBJ2-7; V gene: TRBV14
CDR3 DNA: TGTGCCAGCAGCTTCGTTGACAGGGCGAACACTGAAGCTTTCTTT; CDR3 protein: CASSFVDRANTEAFF; D gene: TRBD1; clone size: few; J gene: TRBJ1-1; V gene: TRBV13
CDR3 DNA: TGCAGCGTTGCGGGTGTAGCGGACCGGGGAGATACGCAGTATTTT; CDR3 protein: CSVAGVADRGDTQYF; D gene: .; clone size: few; J gene: TRBJ2-3; V gene: TRBV29-1
CDR3 DNA: TGCAGTGCTAGAGGTCCCCGGATAGATACGCAGTATTTT; CDR3 protein: CSARGPRIDTQYF; D gene: .; clone size: once; J gene: TRBJ2-3; V gene: TRBV20-1
CDR3 DNA: TGTGCCATCAGCCTGACTAGCGACTCCTACAATGAGCAGTTCTTC; CDR3 protein: CAISLTSDSYNEQFF; D gene: TRBD2; clone size: .; J gene: TRBJ2-1; V gene: TRBV10-3
CDR3 DNA: TGTGCCAGCAGTTCGACAGGGGAACGAAAGTGGCAAGAGACCCAGTACTTC; CDR3 protein: CASSSTGERKWQETQYF; D gene: TRBD1; clone size: .; J gene: TRBJ2-5; V gene: TRBV27
CDR3 DNA: TGTGCCAGCAGTTTCCCGGACAACCAAGAGACCCAGTACTTC; CDR3 protein: CASSFPDNQETQYF; D gene: .; clone size: once; J gene: TRBJ2-5; V gene: TRBV12-3/TRBV12-4
CDR3 DNA: TGTGCCAGCTCACGACCGGATAACATTCAGTACTTC; CDR3 protein: CASSRPDNIQYF; D gene: .; clone size: few; J gene: TRBJ2-4; V gene: TRBV18
CDR3 DNA: TGCAGCGTTATAGTTAGCGGGAATACGCAGTATTTT; CDR3 protein: CSVIVSGNTQYF; D gene: TRBD2; clone size: .; J gene: TRBJ2-3; V gene: TRBV29-1
CDR3 DNA: TGTGCCAGCAGTTACGGGCGCGGGGGGAACACTGAAGCTTTCTTT; CDR3 protein: CASSYGRGGNTEAFF; D gene: .; clone size: .; J gene: TRBJ1-1; V gene: TRBV6-6
CDR3 DNA: TGCGCCAGCAGCCCTTCCCGCACGGGACAGGTTGTGGAGACCCAGTACTTC; CDR3 protein: CASSPSRTGQVVETQYF; D gene: TRBD1; clone size: .; J gene: TRBJ2-5; V gene: TRBV4-3
CDR3 DNA: TGTGCCAGCAGTTTATCGACAGGCCCCTACGAGCAGTACTTC; CDR3 protein: CASSLSTGPYEQYF; D gene: .; clone size: .; J gene: TRBJ2-7; V gene: TRBV27
CDR3 DNA: TGTGCCAGCAGCTTAGCATGGCTGGAGGACGGGAACACCGGGGAGCTGTTTTTT; CDR3 protein: CASSLAWLEDGNTGELFF; D gene: .; clone size: .; J gene: TRBJ2-2; V gene: TRBV7-2
CDR3 DNA: TGTGCCAGCAGTGACTCGACAGGGAGGGAGACCCAGTACTTC; CDR3 protein: CASSDSTGRETQYF; D gene: .; clone size: .; J gene: TRBJ2-5; V gene: TRBV6-6
CDR3 DNA: TGCGCCAGCAGCTGGGCGACAGGGTCGACCTCCTACGAGCAGTACTTC; CDR3 protein: CASSWATGSTSYEQYF; D gene: TRBD1; clone size: .; J gene: TRBJ2-7; V gene: TRBV5-1
CDR3 DNA: TGTGCCACCCAGGACAGTCGGCTCTACGAGCAGTACTTC; CDR3 protein: CATQDSRLYEQYF; D gene: .; clone size: .; J gene: TRBJ2-7; V gene: TRBV10-3
CDR3 DNA: TGTGCCAGCAGGGAAAGGGACAGGGGTTTTTACGGGCAGTACTTC; CDR3 protein: CASRERDRGFYGQYF; D gene: TRBD1; clone size: .; J gene: TRBJ2-5; V gene: TRBV12-3/TRBV12-4